This T cell receptor (beta chain) was sequenced in a study of identical twins. Study results and limitations: Out-of-frame sharing of TCR alpha in monozygotic twins was underestimated by models. Within cord blood, abundant beta clonotypes carried fewer insertions, but memory repertoires showed no such trend. Twin-shared out-of-frame alpha sequences showed excess low generation probability.

V dropped 3 bases and J dropped 4 bases, with 10 bases sitting between them. CDR1 and CDR2 (germline): DFQATT, SNEGSKA (reference sequence). There are 13 residues in the CDR3. Notes on this clonotype: The antigen is not known.

MiXCR, run by TCRdb on the 5' RACE reads, gives a single entry per CDR3 protein. The data contain about 530,000 distinct CDR3 sequences, 20% to 25% of them singletons. This same sample was also taken into another study, of yellow fever vaccine responses in identical twins.

This TCR was recovered from a young woman in good health. The sample taken for sequencing was CD4+ T cells sorted from blood. The V and J genes are TRBV20-1 and TRBJ2-1; perhaps TRBD2 as D (5 bases). The CDR3 loop is CSASRGVYNEQFF. CDR3 sequence (DNA): TGCAGTGCTAGTCGGGGTGTGTACAATGAGCAGTTCTTC.